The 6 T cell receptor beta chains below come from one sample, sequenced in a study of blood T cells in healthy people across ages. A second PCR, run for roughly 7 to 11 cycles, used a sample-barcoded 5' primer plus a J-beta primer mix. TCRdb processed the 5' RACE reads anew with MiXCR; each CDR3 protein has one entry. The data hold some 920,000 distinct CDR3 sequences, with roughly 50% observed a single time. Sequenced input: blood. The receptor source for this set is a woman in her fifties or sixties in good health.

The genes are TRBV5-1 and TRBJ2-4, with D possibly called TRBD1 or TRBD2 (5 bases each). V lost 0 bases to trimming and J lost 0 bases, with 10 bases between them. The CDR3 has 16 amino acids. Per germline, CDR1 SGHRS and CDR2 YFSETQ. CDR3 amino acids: CASSLGDLLAKNIQYF. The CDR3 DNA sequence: TGCGCCAGCAGCTTGGGGGACCTACTAGCCAAAAACATTCAGTACTTC.

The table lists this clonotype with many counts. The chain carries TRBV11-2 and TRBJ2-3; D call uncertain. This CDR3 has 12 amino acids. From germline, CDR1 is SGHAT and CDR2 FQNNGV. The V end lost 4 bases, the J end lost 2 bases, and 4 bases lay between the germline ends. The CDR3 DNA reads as TGTGCCAGCAGCTCCCACACAGATACGCAGTATTTT. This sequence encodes CASSSHTDTQYF.

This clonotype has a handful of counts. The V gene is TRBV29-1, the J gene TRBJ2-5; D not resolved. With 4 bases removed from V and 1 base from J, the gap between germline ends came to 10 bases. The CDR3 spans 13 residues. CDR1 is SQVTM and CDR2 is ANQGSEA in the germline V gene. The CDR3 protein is CSVGRQPQETQYF. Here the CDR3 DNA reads TGCAGCGTTGGAAGGCAGCCCCAAGAGACCCAGTACTTC.

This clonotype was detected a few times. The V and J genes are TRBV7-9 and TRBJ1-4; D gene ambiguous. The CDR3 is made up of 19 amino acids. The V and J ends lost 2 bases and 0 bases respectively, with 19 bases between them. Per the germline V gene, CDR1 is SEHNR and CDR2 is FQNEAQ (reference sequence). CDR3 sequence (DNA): TGTGCCAGCAGCTTATTGTCTCAGGCGCGGGGTGCAACTAATGAAAAACTGTTTTTT. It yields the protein CASSLLSQARGATNEKLFF.

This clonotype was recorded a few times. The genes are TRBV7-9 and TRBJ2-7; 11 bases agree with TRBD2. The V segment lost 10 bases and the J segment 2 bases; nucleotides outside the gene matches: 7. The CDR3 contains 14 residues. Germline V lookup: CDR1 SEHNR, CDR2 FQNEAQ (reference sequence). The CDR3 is CATSLAGAPYEQYF. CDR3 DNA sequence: TGTGCCACCTCACTAGCGGGAGCCCCCTACGAGCAGTACTTC.

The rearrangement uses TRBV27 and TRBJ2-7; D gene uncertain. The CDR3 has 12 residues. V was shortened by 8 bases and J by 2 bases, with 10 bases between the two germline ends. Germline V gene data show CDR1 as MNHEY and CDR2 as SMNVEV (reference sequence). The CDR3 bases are TGTGCCAGCGGAACGAGCGCCTACGAGCAGTACTTC. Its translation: CASGTSAYEQYF.